The 3 T cell receptor beta chains listed next were all sequenced from one sample in a study of blood T cell repertoires in COVID-19. Method: immunoSEQ multiplex PCR; TCRdb's copy keeps in-frame clones and lacks some. The sample has some 520,000 clones, about 88% seen once. Sample: peripheral blood. These receptors came from a man between 18 and 35 years old with COVID-19, enrolled during active disease.

V is TRBV29-1 and J is TRBJ1-1; D not certain. The CDR3 contains 13 residues. CDR1 and CDR2 from the germline V gene are SQVTM and ANQGSEA. V was clipped by 2 bases and J by 1 base, with 8 bases between them. In DNA, the CDR3 is TGCAGCGTTGAATTCCGGGGGAACACTGAAGCTTTCTTT. It yields the protein CSVEFRGNTEAFF.

This clone was observed once. V gene TRBV7-6 combines with J gene TRBJ2-3, with TRBD1 as a possible D gene (5 bases). This CDR3 is built from 14 residues. Germline V lookup: CDR1 SGHVS, CDR2 FNYEAQ. The ends were cut back, 4 bases at V and 0 bases at J, with 8 bases in the middle. As DNA, the CDR3 is TGTGCCAGCAGCTCTGGACAAAGCACAGATACGCAGTATTTT. This gives the protein CASSSGQSTDTQYF.

CDR3 protein: CASKQGRNSPLHF. In DNA, the CDR3 is TGTGCCAGCAAACAGGGAAGAAATTCACCCCTCCACTTT. V and J are TRBV6-5 and TRBJ1-6; D might be TRBD1 (6 bases). Trimming removed 7 bases at V and 7 bases at J, with 11 bases between. The CDR3 consists of 13 residues. Germline lookup yields CDR1 MNHEY and CDR2 SVGAGI.